The 9 T cell receptor beta chains presented below share a single source sample, sequenced in a study of T cells after yellow fever vaccination. TCRdb independently ran MiXCR on the 5' RACE reads; one entry per CDR3 protein. The sample has some 300,000 distinct CDR3 sequences; about 3.5% are singletons. The specimen comprised PBMCs, sampled on the day of the yellow fever booster vaccination. All receptors derive from a man younger than 30 who received the YFV17D yellow fever vaccine.

This clonotype appeared a few times. This sequence joins TRBV7-8 and TRBJ1-5; weak D call: TRBD1 (6 bases). This CDR3 spans 16 amino acids. Trimming shortened V by 4 bases and J by 2 bases, and 15 bases separated the two germline ends. Germline V lookup: CDR1 SGHVS, CDR2 FQNEAQ. The DNA for the CDR3 is TGTGCCAGCAGCTCTGGAAGTAGACAGGGCAATCAGCCCCAGCATTTT. The encoded protein is CASSSGSRQGNQPQHF. The variable domain in full, completed from reference TRBV7-8 and TRBJ1-5, reads GAGVSQSPRYKVAKRGQDVALRCDPISGHVSLFWYQQALGQGPEFLTYFQNEAQLDKSGLPSDRFFAERPEGSVSTLKIQRTQQEDSAVYLCASSSGSRQGNQPQHFGDGTRLSIL.

This clonotype was counted between two and nine times. J is TRBJ1-5 and V is TRBV9; D remains ambiguous. The CDR3 runs 15 residues. The V and J ends lost 4 bases and 5 bases respectively, with 16 bases between them. Germline V gene lookup returns CDR1 SGDLS and CDR2 YYNGEE. The CDR3 DNA follows: TGTGCCAGCAGCCTTAACGGGCTGCCTGATCAGCCCCAGCATTTT. It encodes CASSLNGLPDQPQHF. Full variable domain (outside the CDR3, taken from reference TRBV9 and TRBJ1-5): DSGVTQTPKHLITATGQRVTLRCSPRSGDLSVYWYQQSLDQGLQFLIQYYNGEERAKGNILERFSAQQFPDLHSELNLSSLELGDSALYFCASSLNGLPDQPQHFGDGTRLSIL.

This clonotype came up many times. The chain is built from TRBV27 and TRBJ1-2, with D maybe TRBD1 (5 bases). Germline V gene sequence: CDR1 MNHEY, CDR2 SMNVEV (reference sequence). V gave up 0 bases and J gave up 4 bases, with 9 bases separating them. This CDR3 is built from 14 residues. The CDR3: CASSLSGESYGYTF. CDR3 DNA: TGTGCCAGCAGTTTATCGGGGGAAAGCTATGGCTACACCTTC.

This clonotype came up many times. The genes are TRBV5-1 and TRBJ2-2, with D unresolved. V dropped 0 bases and J dropped 1 base, with 7 bases sitting between them. The CDR3 extends over 15 amino acids. Germline lookup yields CDR1 SGHRS and CDR2 YFSETQ. As DNA, the CDR3 is TGCGCCAGCAGCTTGGCCGTCGGGAACACCGGGGAGCTGTTTTTT. Translation gives CASSLAVGNTGELFF.

In this sample, this clonotype turned up many times. J is TRBJ1-3 and V is TRBV21-1; the D call in the table, TRBD1, was not verified against the DNA. TRBV21-1 is tagged as a pseudogene. The CDR3 consists of 17 residues. CDR3 coding DNA: TGTGCCAGCAGCAAATCCCCCGTGGACCGGGGGGGAAACACCATATATTTT. It is translated as CASSKSPVDRGGNTIYF.

This clonotype was recorded many times. This chain connects TRBV10-3 to TRBJ2-4; TRBD1 might be the D (6 bases). V lost 10 bases, J lost 0 bases, and 16 bases lay in between. This CDR3 contains 15 residues. Germline loops: CDR1 ENHRY, CDR2 SYGVKD. This CDR3 reads CATTDSKGAKNIQYF. The CDR3 DNA follows: TGTGCCACCACGGACAGTAAGGGAGCCAAAAACATTCAGTACTTC.

This sequence joins TRBV5-1 and TRBJ2-5; D is unclear. CDR1 is SGHRS and CDR2 is YFSETQ in the germline V gene. The CDR3 covers 15 residues. Trimming took 2 bases from V and 5 from J, leaving 16 bases between them. The CDR3 DNA sequence: TGCGCCAGCAGCTTTGGTAGCCACGCGCGGGAGACCCAGTACTTC. Translating it yields CASSFGSHARETQYF.

The J gene is TRBJ2-1, the V gene TRBV7-2; possible D gene TRBD2, 6 bases. CDR1 is SGHTA and CDR2 is FQGNSA in the germline V gene. The CDR3 has 15 residues. Trimming stripped 5 bases from V and 3 bases from J, with 14 bases between. This chain's CDR3 is CASSRPRGNYNEQFF. DNA of the CDR3: TGTGCCAGCAGCCGTCCCCGGGGGAACTACAATGAGCAGTTCTTC.

The chain links TRBV6-5 to TRBJ1-2; tentative D call: TRBD1 (6 bases). CDR1 and CDR2 from the germline V gene are MNHEY and SVGAGI. Trimming stripped 5 bases from V and 4 bases from J, with 11 bases between. This CDR3 region has 13 residues. For the CDR3, the DNA is TGTGCCAGCAGTCCCCTAGGGGGCTATGGCTACACCTTC. Encoded protein: CASSPLGGYGYTF.